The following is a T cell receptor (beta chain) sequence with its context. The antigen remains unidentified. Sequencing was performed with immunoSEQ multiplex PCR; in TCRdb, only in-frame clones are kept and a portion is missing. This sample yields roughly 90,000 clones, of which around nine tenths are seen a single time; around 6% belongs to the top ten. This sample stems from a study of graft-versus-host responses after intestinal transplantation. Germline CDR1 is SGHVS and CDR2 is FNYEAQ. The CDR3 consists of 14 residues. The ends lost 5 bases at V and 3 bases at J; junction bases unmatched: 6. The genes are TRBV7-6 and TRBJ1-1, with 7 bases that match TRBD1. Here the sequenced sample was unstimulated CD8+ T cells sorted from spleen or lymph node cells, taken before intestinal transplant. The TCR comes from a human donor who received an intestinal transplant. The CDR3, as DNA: TGTGCCAGCAGCGATGACAGGGATGACACTGAAGCTTTCTTT. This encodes CASSDDRDDTEAFF.